This T cell receptor beta chain was recorded in a study of OX40 agonist ivuxolimab in advanced cancers. Notes on the research overall: The costimulatory receptor OX40 (CD134) was targeted by ivuxolimab, a fully human IgG2 agonistic monoclonal antibody. Intravenous ivuxolimab was administered to patients every 2 weeks at six dose levels: 0.01, 0.1, 0.3, 1.5, 3 and 10 mg/kg. Of the approximately 50 dose-escalation patients, hepatocellular carcinoma was present in about 20, melanoma in approximately 15, renal cell carcinoma in 9 and head and neck cancer in 9. In the dose-escalation cohort, 75% to 85% of patients were male, and the mean age was around 65 years with a range of roughly 20 to 85. Prior anti-PD-1, anti-PD-L1 or anti-CTLA-4 therapy was permitted, and 40% of dose-escalation patients had received checkpoint inhibitors. Partial responses occurred in three dose-escalation patients: two with cutaneous melanoma and one with hepatocellular carcinoma. Peripheral TCRbeta sequencing aimed to test whether ivuxolimab altered TCR sequence diversity and caused clonal T-cell expansion. The paper describes the monotherapy dose-escalation part (N = 52 patients) of the phase I trial of ivuxolimab.

Including the terminal cysteine and phenylalanine, the CDR3 comprises 15 residues. Only the CDR3 DNA is retained, 45 bases long and in frame from the first base. V is pruned by 2 bases and J by 2 bases, leaving 3 bases of the junction without a gene match. The germline V gene sets CDR1 to SGDLS and CDR2 to YYNGEE. Genomic DNA was extracted from sorted cells for sequencing of the TCRbeta CDR3 region. The immunoSEQ Assay was used for sequencing of TCRbeta CDR3 regions. TCRdb provides this immuneACCESS table in a form limited to in-frame rearrangements. Some clones are lacking; in checked studies, under half of them reflect an unresolved V gene, and why the rest are absent is not known. The sample includes about 35,000 clones, with nearly 85% observed a single time. The ten top clones hold 23% of the sample. The trial excluded patients who had a history of autoimmune disease or who were on systemic immunosuppression. Peripheral blood for TCR sequencing was collected from all dose cohorts at baseline, on cycle 4 day 1, and on cycle 7 day 1. Samples were obtained from an open-label, multicenter, first-in-human phase I dose-escalation trial of ivuxolimab. Adults with locally advanced or metastatic melanoma, renal cell carcinoma, hepatocellular carcinoma or head and neck squamous cell carcinoma were enrolled in the trial. Before TCR sequencing, CD4+ T cells and CD8+ T cells were sorted from peripheral blood as separate populations.

Overall results and qualifications from the work: After ivuxolimab, expanded clones were on average more numerous among CD8+ T cells than among CD4+ T cells. The antigen specificity of the peripheral T cells that underwent clonal expansion was not determined. In the 0.1-3.0 mg/kg groups, partial responders had among the lowest normalized peripheral clonal expansion, particularly in CD8+ T cells. Low levels of normalized T-cell clonal expansion were also seen in some patients who did not respond. Clonal expansion of both CD4+ and CD8+ blood T cells was observed from baseline to week 6 at doses 0.1 to 3.0 mg/kg.

As to this clone: It lacks a known antigen. No qualities accompany the bases; no much larger clone lies one base away.

This TCR came from an adult with an advanced solid tumor such as melanoma, head and neck, liver or kidney cancer. The input for sequencing was CD4+ or CD8+ T cells sorted from blood, taken in a trial of the OX40 agonist ivuxolimab. The chain is encoded by TRBV9 joined to TRBJ2-2, with 7 junctional bases fitting TRBD1. CDR3 region: CASSVGTANTGELFF. The DNA sequence is given as TGTGCCAGCAGCGTTGGGACAGCAAACACCGGGGAGCTGTTTTTT.